This T cell receptor (beta chain) is from a study of radiation and T cells in renal cell carcinoma. Whole-study findings and limits: In blood, top tumor clones expanded by 2 weeks, shrinking by 4. Pretreatment tumor biopsies were lacking, so baseline clonotypes are unknown.

The time point: baseline pretreatment blood. Treatment: 15 Gy SBRT to primary tumor, nephrectomy 4 weeks later. Blood was sampled at baseline, 2 weeks and 4 weeks after SBRT. This clone was observed a single time. Its antigen is not known. Germline V lookup: CDR1 MNHEY, CDR2 SVGAGI. This CDR3 contains 15 residues. V was clipped by 5 bases and J by 6 bases; unmatched bases: 6. The assay was immunoSEQ multiplex PCR, and TCRdb's table has in-frame clones only and misses some. The table shows 130,000 to 150,000 clones, with about 88% occurring only once. The sequence was collected from a woman aged 50 to 60 with renal cell carcinoma. The chain has TRBV6-5 and TRBJ2-3; 12 nucleotides agree with TRBD2. The material was blood, obtained from a patient whose treatment included radiotherapy and nephrectomy. The DNA for the CDR3 is TGTGCCAGCAGTCTAGCGGGGGGGCGGTTGGATACGCAGTATTTT. Translating it yields CASSLAGGRLDTQYF.